The 28 T cell receptor beta chains below come from one sample, sequenced in a study of PD-1 blockade in mismatch repair-deficient tumors. Data came from immunoSEQ multiplex PCR; TCRdb stores just in-frame clones and leaves some out. The sample consists of 77,000 or so clones, more than 80% of them appearing once. The sample here was peripheral blood, taken 44 weeks after starting pembrolizumab. The receptor set was obtained from an adult with mismatch repair-deficient cancer.

The rearrangement uses TRBV7-9 and TRBJ2-7; 9 bases map to TRBD1. The CDR3 extends over 13 amino acids. The trim removed 5 bases at V and 7 bases at J, leaving 6 bases unmatched. Germline CDR1 reads SEHNR; CDR2 reads FQNEAQ (reference sequence). The CDR3 sequence: CASSLQGANEQYF. CDR3 sequence (DNA): TGTGCCAGCAGCCTACAGGGGGCGAATGAGCAGTACTTC.

As for this clone: Additional DNA sequences in this sample encode the identical CDR3. V and J are TRBV7-2 and TRBJ2-5; the match to TRBD2 covers 7 bases. Germline-derived CDR1 and CDR2 are SGHTA and FQGNSA. This CDR3 is built from 14 residues. After removal of 1 base from V and 2 bases from J, the junction contained 1 base not matched to a gene. For the CDR3, the DNA is TGTGCCAGCAGCTTAGAGGGAGGGCAAGAGACCCAGTACTTC. It is translated as CASSLEGGQETQYF.

This clone was seen only a few times. This chain connects TRBV27 to TRBJ2-7; the D gene is possibly TRBD2 (5 bases). V gave up 1 base and J gave up 5 bases, with 9 bases separating them. The germline gives CDR1 MNHEY, CDR2 SMNVEV (reference sequence). This CDR3 is built from 13 residues. CDR3 protein: CASSLYFGDEQYF. The CDR3 DNA reads TGTGCCAGCAGTTTATATTTCGGGGACGAGCAGTACTTC.

The rearrangement joins TRBV2 to TRBJ1-1, with D unclear. This CDR3 is 13 amino acids long. Germline V gene sequence: CDR1 SNHLY, CDR2 FYNNEI. The V and J ends lost 5 bases and 6 bases respectively, with 13 bases between them. CDR3 protein: CASSFREEAEAFF. The CDR3 DNA reads TGTGCCAGCAGTTTTAGGGAGGAGGCTGAAGCTTTCTTT.

This chain connects TRBV19 to TRBJ2-7; 12 nucleotides line up with TRBD1. The ends lost 5 bases at V and 5 bases at J; junction bases unmatched: 10. Looked up from germline, CDR1 is LNHDA and CDR2 is SQIVND (reference sequence). The CDR3 loop spans 16 amino acids. The CDR3 DNA follows: TGTGCCAGTAGTGTCGCCGGGACAGGGGGCGGAAACGAGCAGTACTTC. Translated, it gives CASSVAGTGGGNEQYF.

The chain uses TRBV7-2 and TRBJ1-1, with 7 bases lining up with TRBD1. From germline, CDR1 is SGHTA and CDR2 FQGNSA. The length of the CDR3 is 13 residues. V shed 3 bases, J shed 5 bases, and the junction held 3 bases outside the gene matches. The CDR3 region has the DNA TGTGCCAGCAGCTTGAGGGGGCGAACTGAAGCTTTCTTT. It specifies CASSLRGRTEAFF.

This chain uses TRBV30 with TRBJ1-3; tentatively, D is TRBD1 (5 bases). CDR3 size: 14 residues. The germline V and J ends were trimmed by 5 bases and 3 bases, with 14 bases remaining between them. From germline, CDR1 is GTSNPN and CDR2 SVGIG (reference sequence). CDR3 protein: CAWGGGTVGNTIYF. CDR3 bases: TGTGCCTGGGGAGGAGGGACGGTTGGAAACACCATATATTTT.

This rearrangement joins TRBV14 to TRBJ2-1, with D perhaps matching TRBD1 or TRBD2 (5 bases each). This CDR3 has 14 residues. Trimming took off 4 bases at V and 4 bases at J, with 11 bases between the two ends. The germline CDR1 and CDR2 sequences are SGHDN and FVKESK. The CDR3, as DNA: TGTGCCAGCAGCCGAAGAGGGGCTTACAATGAGCAGTTCTTC. Its protein is CASSRRGAYNEQFF. Full variable domain (remainder filled in from reference TRBV14 and TRBJ2-1): EAGVTQFPSHSVIEKGQTVTLRCDPISGHDNLYWYRRVMGKEIKFLLHFVKESKQDESGMPNNRFLAERTGGTYSTLKVQPAELEDSGVYFCASSRRGAYNEQFFGPGTRLTVL.

This clone was observed a single time. J is TRBJ2-6 and V is TRBV15; D ambiguous. V dropped 2 bases and J dropped 0 bases, with 8 bases sitting between them. The V gene's germline CDR1 is LNHNV and CDR2 YYDKDF (reference sequence). The CDR3 totals 16 residues. The chain's CDR3 is CATSRLSLSGANVLTF. In DNA, the CDR3 is TGTGCCACCAGCAGACTTTCCCTCTCTGGGGCCAACGTCCTGACTTTC.

DNA of the CDR3: TGCGCCAGCAGCTTAGGGGGACAGGGGGCCTATGGCTACACCTTC. It yields the protein CASSLGGQGAYGYTF. The chain has TRBV10-2 and TRBJ1-2; TRBD1 agrees at 12 bases. The CDR3 has 15 amino acids. Germline values: CDR1 WSHSY, CDR2 SAAADI. Trimming cost V 6 bases and J 4 bases; bases outside gene matches: 6.

V and J are TRBV19 and TRBJ2-7; D is ambiguous. The CDR3 spans 14 residues. CDR1 is LNHDA and CDR2 is SQIVND in the germline V gene (reference sequence). V was shortened by 3 bases and J by 7 bases, with 16 bases between the two germline ends. In DNA form, the CDR3 reads TGTGCCAGTAGTATGTGGGAACGACCCGGGGAGCAGTACTTC. This translates into CASSMWERPGEQYF.

The chain employs TRBV29-1 and TRBJ2-3; a weak D match, TRBD2 (6 bases). CDR1 SQVTM and CDR2 ANQGSEA come from the germline V gene. Deletions cut 7 bases from V and 0 bases from J, with 11 bases between. The CDR3 length is 13 residues. CDR3 DNA sequence: TGCAGCGCCACACTAGCTAGCACAGATACGCAGTATTTT. This encodes CSATLASTDTQYF.

For this clone: An end of the junction does not agree with germline; a read error may underlie this. The chain combines TRBV7-7 with TRBJ1-4, with D possibly TRBD1 on 6 matching bases. Germline V lookup: CDR1 SSHAT, CDR2 FNYEAQ (reference sequence). The CDR3 runs 14 residues. Here the CDR3 reads CASSSGQPNEKLFF. The CDR3 DNA is TGTGCTAGCAGCTCCGGACAGCCTAATGAAAAACTGTTTTTT.

This clone has more than one count but fewer than ten. The chain employs TRBV29-1 and TRBJ1-2, with unresolved D. V dropped 6 bases and J dropped 8 bases, with 10 bases sitting between them. CDR1 and CDR2 from the germline V gene are SQVTM and ANQGSEA. The CDR3 loop spans 10 amino acids. CDR3 nucleotide sequence: TGCAGCGTCGCGTCCGGGGGCTACACCTTC. Encoded protein: CSVASGGYTF.

This clone was detected only a few times. V is TRBV5-6 and J is TRBJ2-3; D is unclear. The CDR3 consists of 16 residues. Trimming cost V 3 bases and J 2 bases, with 16 bases left between them. The germline V gene encodes CDR1 SGHDT and CDR2 YYEEEE. CDR3 bases: TGTGCCAGCAGCTCCCCGTGGGTCGGTGACACAGATACGCAGTATTTT. Protein sequence: CASSSPWVGDTDTQYF. Combining the CDR3 with reference TRBV5-6 and TRBJ2-3 gives the whole variable domain DAGVTQSPTHLIKTRGQQVTLRCSPKSGHDTVSWYQQALGQGPQFIFQYYEEEERQRGNFPDRFSGHQFPNYSSELNVNALLLGDSALYLCASSSPWVGDTDTQYFGPGTRLTVL.

This clone occurred once. The rearrangement uses TRBV9 and TRBJ1-1; a possible D gene is TRBD1 (5 bases). The CDR3 is 13 amino acids. Trimming took 0 bases from V and 6 from J, leaving 9 bases between them. Germline V gene data show CDR1 as SGDLS and CDR2 as YYNGEE. DNA for the CDR3: TGTGCCAGCAGCGTAGGAGGACACTCTGAAGCTTTCTTT. This sequence encodes CASSVGGHSEAFF.

This chain uses TRBV4-1 with TRBJ2-7; D gene unclear. This CDR3 has 13 residues. Germline lookup yields CDR1 MGHRA and CDR2 YSYEKL. Trimming removed 4 bases from V and 3 bases from J, with 10 bases in between. The CDR3 region has the DNA TGCGCCAGCAGCCGTGGCAGCCTCTACGAGCAGTACTTC. Its translation is CASSRGSLYEQYF.

A single count supports this clone. The CDR3 DNA is TGTGCCAGCAGCTTAAATCAAAACACTGAAGCTTTCTTT. Translation: CASSLNQNTEAFF. V gene TRBV7-2 combines with J gene TRBJ1-1; D call uncertain. From germline, CDR1 is SGHTA and CDR2 FQGNSA. This CDR3 contains 13 residues. V lost 2 bases and J lost 2, with 6 bases in between.

This chain links TRBV7-2 with TRBJ2-1; no firm D call. Germline CDR1 and CDR2: SGHTA and FQGNSA. Trimming left V 2 bases short and J 8 bases short, with 16 bases between. This CDR3 has 15 residues. This CDR3 is CASSLWPGRVDEQFF. The CDR3 DNA reads TGTGCCAGCAGCTTATGGCCAGGTCGAGTCGATGAGCAGTTCTTC.

V gene TRBV13 combines with J gene TRBJ2-3, with D unresolved. This CDR3 region has 14 residues. Trimming took 5 bases from V and 0 from J, leaving 9 bases between them. Germline CDR1 is PRHDT and CDR2 is FYEKMQ (reference sequence). This CDR3 is CASSHAASTDTQYF. CDR3 in DNA: TGTGCCAGCAGCCACGCGGCTAGCACAGATACGCAGTATTTT.

V usage is TRBV7-2 and J usage is TRBJ2-5; a weak D match, TRBD1 (6 bases). V was shortened by 4 bases and J by 4 bases, with 13 bases between the two germline ends. The CDR3 is made up of 14 amino acids. Germline CDR1 reads SGHTA; CDR2 reads FQGNSA. The CDR3 sequence is CASSSSVGGETQYF. CDR3 DNA sequence: TGTGCCAGCAGCTCCTCCGTAGGGGGAGAGACCCAGTACTTC.

This sequence joins TRBV4-1 and TRBJ2-2; no definite D call. CDR3 length: 15 amino acids. CDR1 MGHRA and CDR2 YSYEKL come from the germline V gene. The V and J ends lost 4 bases and 6 bases respectively, with 15 bases between them. CDR3 in amino acids: CASSRSNWVPGELFF. In nucleotides, the CDR3 is TGCGCCAGCAGCCGGTCAAACTGGGTTCCCGGGGAGCTGTTTTTT.

The V gene is TRBV7-9, the J gene TRBJ2-7, with 8 bases matching TRBD2. The CDR3 loop spans 15 amino acids. CDR1 and CDR2 from the germline V gene are SEHNR and FQNEAQ (reference sequence). J was trimmed by 1 base and V by 0 bases; bases with no gene match: 2. Written as DNA, the CDR3 is TGTGCCAGCAGCTTAGCGACTAGCGAGTCCTACGAGCAGTACTTC. Protein product: CASSLATSESYEQYF.

The chain has TRBV11-2 and TRBJ1-2; possible D gene TRBD1, 6 bases. Germline V gene sequence: CDR1 SGHAT, CDR2 FQNNGV. Trimming stripped 10 bases from V and 2 bases from J, with 14 bases between. The CDR3 length is 13 residues. The CDR3 bases are TGTGCCATATGGGGAACAGGGAACTATGGCTACACCTTC. Its protein is CAIWGTGNYGYTF.

This sequence joins TRBV14 and TRBJ2-7, with 7 positions matching TRBD2. After removal of 4 bases from V and 1 base from J, the junction contained 19 bases not matched to a gene. CDR1 SGHDN and CDR2 FVKESK come from the germline V gene. The CDR3 spans 19 residues. The CDR3: CASSPTGVRSGKGSYEQYF. CDR3 DNA sequence: TGTGCCAGCAGCCCGACCGGGGTGAGGAGCGGGAAAGGTTCCTACGAGCAGTACTTC.

V is TRBV27 and J is TRBJ2-3; D call uncertain. The V end was cut by 5 bases, the J end by 3 bases, with 12 bases between. Looked up from germline, CDR1 is MNHEY and CDR2 is SMNVEV (reference sequence). The CDR3 covers 14 residues. The CDR3 nucleotides read TGTGCCAGCAGTGTCGGGCCCGGGACAGATACGCAGTATTTT. Its protein product is CASSVGPGTDTQYF.

V gene TRBV6-5 combines with J gene TRBJ2-7; D remains ambiguous. V gave up 0 bases and J gave up 6 bases, with 12 bases separating them. This CDR3 is built from 14 residues. Germline V gene lookup returns CDR1 MNHEY and CDR2 SVGAGI. The CDR3 sequence is CASSYSAQTGEQYF. CDR3 sequence (DNA): TGTGCCAGCAGTTACTCCGCCCAGACTGGCGAGCAGTACTTC.

The chain employs TRBV6-1 and TRBJ2-7; D unresolved. Germline lookup yields CDR1 MNHNS and CDR2 SASEGT. With 3 bases removed from V and 3 bases from J, the gap between germline ends came to 3 bases. The CDR3 length is 11 residues. CDR3 amino acids: CASSDYYEQYF. CDR3 DNA: TGTGCCAGCAGTGATTACTACGAGCAGTACTTC.